The subject of this entry is one TCR beta chain. What it recognizes is unknown. The data were obtained in a study of cytomegalovirus exposure and HLA in healthy donors. For the study at large: The 120 validation repertoires, a later analysis reported, used the same platform as the approximately 730 repertoires from the first cohort. The study, taken as a whole, reports: Reports showed the classifier diagnosing cytomegalovirus status with high specificity and sensitivity. The finding came from a later analysis; first-cohort TCR clusters tended to co-occur in the 95 to 150 validation repertoires. Associated with cytomegalovirus, according to the listing, were approximately 160 TCR beta chains.

Libraries were prepared by immunoSEQ multiplex PCR; TCRdb keeps only in-frame clonotypes and omits some of them. The table records about 160,000 clones, 90% to 97% of them present only once. The ends were cut back, 1 base at V and 5 bases at J, with 11 bases in the middle. The CDR3 is 15 residues long. Germline loops: CDR1 LNHDA, CDR2 SQIVND (reference sequence). The clonotype originates from a woman younger than 30 in good health and CMV-seronegative. V gene TRBV19 combines with J gene TRBJ1-4, with TRBD1 as a possible D gene (5 bases). Sequencing used PBMCs. The CDR3 region has the DNA TGTGCCAGTAGTATAGTCCCGGGGGAGAATGAAAAACTGTTTTTT. It specifies CASSIVPGENEKLFF.